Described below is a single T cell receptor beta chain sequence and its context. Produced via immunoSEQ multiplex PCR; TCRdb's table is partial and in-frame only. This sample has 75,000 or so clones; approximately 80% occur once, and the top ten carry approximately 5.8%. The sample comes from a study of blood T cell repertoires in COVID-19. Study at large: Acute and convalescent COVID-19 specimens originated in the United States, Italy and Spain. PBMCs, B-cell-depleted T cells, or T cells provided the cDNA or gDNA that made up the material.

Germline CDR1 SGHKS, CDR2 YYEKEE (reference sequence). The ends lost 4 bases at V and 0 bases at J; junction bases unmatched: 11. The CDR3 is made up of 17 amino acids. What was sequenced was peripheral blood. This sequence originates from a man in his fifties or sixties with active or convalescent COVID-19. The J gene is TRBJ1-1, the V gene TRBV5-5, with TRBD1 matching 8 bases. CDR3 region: CASSRSGGLSVNTEAFF. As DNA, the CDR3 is TGTGCCAGCAGCCGATCAGGGGGCTTGAGTGTGAACACTGAAGCTTTCTTT. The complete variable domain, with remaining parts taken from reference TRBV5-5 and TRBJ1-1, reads DAGVTQSPTHLIKTRGQQVTLRCSPISGHKSVSWYQQVLGQGPQFIFQYYEKEERGRGNFPDRFSARQFPNYSSELNVNALLLGDSALYLCASSRSGGLSVNTEAFFGQGTRLTVV.